These 20 T cell receptor beta chains share one sample of origin, sequenced in a study of blood T cell repertoires in COVID-19 (dated by TCRdb to 2019 to 2021). The library was prepared using the immunoSEQ multiplex PCR assay. TCRdb carries this immuneACCESS record with in-frame sequences only. Its versions omit some clonotypes, under half of them owing to an unresolved V gene in the studies checked, with the rest unexplained. Here the sample has more than 200,000 clones; around 87% occur a single time. The top ten clonotypes cover under 2% of the sample. Input material: PBMCs or T cells enriched from blood (not recorded which). Every receptor here comes from a woman between 45 and 60 years old who had recovered from COVID-19.

The chain is built from TRBV5-5 and TRBJ1-1; D not resolved. This CDR3 is built from 15 residues. V gave up 0 bases and J gave up 1 base, with 10 bases separating them. The germline V gene encodes CDR1 SGHKS and CDR2 YYEKEE (reference sequence). The DNA for the CDR3 is TGTGCCAGCAGCTTGGTTGCGGCCGAGAACACTGAAGCTTTCTTT. Amino acids: CASSLVAAENTEAFF. The variable domain in full, with the rest retrieved from reference TRBV5-5 and TRBJ1-1, is DAGVTQSPTHLIKTRGQQVTLRCSPISGHKSVSWYQQVLGQGPQFIFQYYEKEERGRGNFPDRFSARQFPNYSSELNVNALLLGDSALYLCASSLVAAENTEAFFGQGTRLTVV.

This chain joins TRBV7-9 and TRBJ1-1; 10 bases fit TRBD1. Germline V gene data show CDR1 as SEHNR and CDR2 as FQNEAQ (reference sequence). CDR3 length equals 18 residues. With 5 bases clipped from V and 4 bases from J, the junction kept 16 bases outside the gene matches. The CDR3 loop reads CASSLNPGQGLLSTEAFF. The CDR3 DNA sequence: TGTGCCAGCAGCCTCAATCCGGGACAGGGGTTGTTGAGCACTGAAGCTTTCTTT.

V and J are TRBV29-1 and TRBJ2-7; TRBD1 agrees at 10 bases. This CDR3 region has 13 residues. The V and J ends lost 6 bases and 2 bases, in that order; junction bases with no gene match: 4. The germline CDR1 and CDR2 sequences are SQVTM and ANQGSEA. The CDR3 nucleotides read TGCAGCGTGGAGGGACAGGGGACCTACGAGCAGTACTTC. It translates to CSVEGQGTYEQYF.

This chain uses TRBV3-1 (or the pseudogene TRBV3-2) with TRBJ2-1, with D maybe TRBD2 (5 bases). The germline CDR1 and CDR2 sequences are LGHDT and YNNKEL (reference sequence). The CDR3 runs to 15 residues. V gave up 4 bases and J gave up 8 bases, with 18 bases separating them. The chain's CDR3 is CASSPKPTSHDEQFF. As DNA, the CDR3 is TGTGCCAGCAGCCCGAAACCAACTAGTCATGATGAGCAGTTCTTC.

In DNA, the CDR3 is TGTGCCAGTAGTCGCTCCGGGAGCCGCTACGAGCAGTACTTC. It codes for CASSRSGSRYEQYF. The rearrangement uses TRBV19 and TRBJ2-7, with D tentatively TRBD2 (6 bases). Germline values: CDR1 LNHDA, CDR2 SQIVND (reference sequence). V was pared by 5 bases and J by 3 bases, with 14 bases between. The CDR3 has 14 residues.

The chain carries TRBV7-8 and TRBJ2-2; 8 positions match TRBD1. Looked up from germline, CDR1 is SGHVS and CDR2 is FQNEAQ. The V gene end was trimmed by 1 base and the J gene end by 3 bases; junction bases not matched to a gene: 4. The CDR3 covers 16 residues. The CDR3 nucleotides are TGTGCCAGCAGCTTAGTTCACAGGGGGTACACCGGGGAGCTGTTTTTT. It is translated as CASSLVHRGYTGELFF.

The chain has TRBV29-1 and TRBJ2-5; TRBD1 might be the D (6 bases). The germline V gene has CDR1 SQVTM and CDR2 ANQGSEA. The V gene lost 6 bases and the J gene lost 3 bases, with 17 bases spanning the gap. The CDR3 consists of 14 residues. The CDR3 DNA is TGCAGCGTAGCCTCCGGACAGCCGAAAGAGACCCAGTACTTC. This codes for CSVASGQPKETQYF.

The chain recombines TRBV10-3 with TRBJ1-1, with 8 bases identical to TRBD1. V lost 6 bases to trimming and J lost 0 bases; unmatched junction nucleotides: 15. CDR1 is ENHRY, CDR2 SYGVKD, per germline. CDR3 length equals 18 residues. In nucleotides, the CDR3 is TGTGCCATCAGGGCGGACAGGGCGCAAAAGATCATGAACACTGAAGCTTTCTTT. Residues: CAIRADRAQKIMNTEAFF.

This chain connects TRBV3-1 (or the pseudogene TRBV3-2) to TRBJ2-7; TRBD1 is a possible D gene (5 bases). The V gene's germline CDR1 is LGHDT and CDR2 YNNKEL (reference sequence). The CDR3 is 14 amino acids. With 0 bases removed from V and 4 bases from J, the gap between germline ends came to 10 bases. The CDR3 nucleotides read TGTGCCAGCAGCCAAGAGTCAGGGCCATACGAGCAGTACTTC. Translating gives CASSQESGPYEQYF.

The rearrangement joins TRBV12-5 to TRBJ1-5, with D tentatively TRBD1 (6 bases). The ends were cut back, 3 bases at V and 5 bases at J, with 23 bases in the middle. Germline V gene lookup returns CDR1 LGHNT and CDR2 FRNRAP. This CDR3 is built from 18 residues. The CDR3 region has the DNA TGTGCTAGTGGTTTCGGGACAAATGTCCCGGCCGTACATCAGCCCCAGCATTTT. Translated: CASGFGTNVPAVHQPQHF.

The J gene is TRBJ2-3, the V gene TRBV6-1; D perhaps matches TRBD1 (7 bases). The CDR3 sequence is 17 residues long. Per the germline V gene, CDR1 is MNHNS and CDR2 is SASEGT. V was trimmed by 0 bases and J by 2 bases, leaving 15 bases between them. CDR3 bases: TGTGCCAGCAGTGAAGCGCGGGACAGCAAATACACAGATACGCAGTATTTT. The encoded protein is CASSEARDSKYTDTQYF.

The chain recombines TRBV19 with TRBJ2-1, with TRBD2 matching 8 bases. Germline V gene sequence: CDR1 LNHDA, CDR2 SQIVND (reference sequence). V trimming: 3 bases; J trimming: 13 bases; junction bases outside the gene matches: 11. The length of the CDR3 is 14 residues. CDR3 sequence reads: CASSMLERESGQFF. The CDR3 region has the DNA TGTGCCAGTAGTATGCTCGAGCGGGAGTCGGGACAGTTCTTC.

The chain is built from TRBV6-5 and TRBJ2-5, with a weak D call TRBD2 (6 bases). V was pared by 4 bases and J by 1 base, with 10 bases between. Germline CDR1 MNHEY, CDR2 SVGAGI. The CDR3 is made up of 14 amino acids. The CDR3 sequence: CASSSTGLQETQYF. For the CDR3, the DNA is TGTGCCAGCAGTTCCACGGGACTCCAAGAGACCCAGTACTTC.

The chain is built from TRBV30 and TRBJ1-2; possibly TRBD1 for D (6 bases). Germline assignment: CDR1 GTSNPN and CDR2 SVGIG (reference sequence). V was clipped by 2 bases and J by 8 bases, with 15 bases between them. The CDR3 runs to 13 residues. CDR3 region: CAWSPIGQTGYTF. CDR3 DNA: TGTGCCTGGAGTCCCATAGGACAGACGGGCTACACCTTC.

This chain uses TRBV6-2 or TRBV6-3 with TRBJ2-1, with 10 bases that match TRBD1. Unmatched junction bases numbered 1, after V lost 5 bases and J lost 0 bases. The germline gives CDR1 MNHEY, CDR2 SVGEGT. The CDR3 runs to 15 residues. The CDR3 DNA follows: TGTGCCAGCAGTCGGGACAGGGGCTCCTACAATGAGCAGTTCTTC. Its protein is CASSRDRGSYNEQFF.

The count of this clone is one. V usage is TRBV5-1 and J usage is TRBJ2-7; 10 bases match TRBD1. Germline V gives CDR1 SGHRS, CDR2 YFSETQ. V was clipped by 5 bases and J by 7 bases; unmatched bases: 3. The CDR3 runs 12 residues. CDR3 in amino acids: CASRGTGVEQYF. CDR3 DNA sequence: TGCGCCAGCAGGGGGACAGGGGTTGAGCAGTACTTC.

This rearrangement joins TRBV4-1 to TRBJ2-7, with 7 positions matching TRBD1. The CDR3 runs 14 residues. V gave up 0 bases and J gave up 3 bases; unmatched junction bases: 2. Germline CDR1 MGHRA, CDR2 YSYEKL. The CDR3 sequence is CASSQDAGGYEQYF. The CDR3 nucleotides are TGCGCCAGCAGCCAAGATGCAGGGGGCTACGAGCAGTACTTC.

The J gene is TRBJ2-1, the V gene TRBV10-3, with 13 bases identical to TRBD2. The CDR3 is 15 residues long. The junction had 8 bases not matched to a gene; V was cut back by 7 bases and J by 8 bases. The V gene's germline CDR1 is ENHRY and CDR2 SYGVKD. The CDR3 reads CAINPGLAGVDEQFF. As DNA, the CDR3 is TGTGCCATCAACCCCGGACTAGCGGGAGTGGATGAGCAGTTCTTC.

This rearrangement joins TRBV7-9 to TRBJ1-2; 8 bases fit TRBD1. This CDR3 has 14 amino acids. Germline V gives CDR1 SEHNR, CDR2 FQNEAQ (reference sequence). Unmatched junction bases numbered 9, after V lost 4 bases and J lost 8 bases. CDR3 region: CASSSTGGSWGYTF. In DNA, the CDR3 is TGTGCCAGCAGCTCCACAGGGGGATCCTGGGGCTACACCTTC. The full variable domain, in which reference TRBV7-9 and TRBJ1-2 provide the parts outside the CDR3, is DTGVSQNPRHKITKRGQNVTFRCDPISEHNRLYWYRQTLGQGPEFLTYFQNEAQLEKSRLLSDRFSAERPKGSFSTLEIQRTEQGDSAMYLCASSSTGGSWGYTFGSGTRLTVV.

V usage is TRBV5-1 and J usage is TRBJ2-3; no firm D call. From germline, CDR1 is SGHRS and CDR2 YFSETQ. The germline V and J ends were trimmed by 4 bases and 6 bases, with 21 bases remaining between them. This CDR3 is 16 amino acids long. DNA for the CDR3: TGCGCCAGCAGCCGCAGAATAGTAGGTGGAGAGGATACGCAGTATTTT. This gives the protein CASSRRIVGGEDTQYF.